These 9 T cell receptor beta chains came from one sample sequenced in a study of cytomegalovirus exposure and HLA in healthy donors. PCR employed 60 Vbeta and 13 Jbeta primers. The protocol was immunoSEQ multiplex PCR, while the TCRdb copy is restricted to in-frame clones and leaves out a portion. The sample has some 170,000 clones, about four fifths seen once. Sequencing was carried out using PBMCs. Receptor source: a woman aged 50 to 60 in good health and CMV-seronegative.

V usage is TRBV4-3 and J usage is TRBJ1-4, with TRBD1 identical over 9 bases. Unmatched junction bases numbered 3, after V lost 0 bases and J lost 7 bases. The length of the CDR3 is 15 residues. CDR1 and CDR2 from the germline V gene are LGHNA and YSLEER. The CDR3 DNA is TGCGCCAGCAGCCAAGACGAGACAGGGGGTGAAAAACTGTTTTTT. Translation: CASSQDETGGEKLFF.

The rearrangement joins TRBV4-3 to TRBJ2-1, with D possibly being TRBD2 (6 bases). CDR1 and CDR2 (germline): LGHNA, YSLEER. V shed 3 bases and J shed 6 bases, with 21 bases lying between them. The CDR3 has 17 residues. CDR3 sequence (DNA): TGCGCCAGCAGCCAGTTTGCCCCTAGCGATGCACGCAATGAGCAGTTCTTC. Its protein is CASSQFAPSDARNEQFF.

The rearrangement uses TRBV11-3 and TRBJ1-1; D is unclear. Deletions cut 3 bases from V and 3 bases from J, with 11 bases between. The CDR3 contains 14 residues. Germline assignment: CDR1 SGHNT and CDR2 YENEEA. Here the CDR3 DNA reads TGTGCCAGCAGCTTCTCCGGGGTCGACACTGAAGCTTTCTTT. Its protein is CASSFSGVDTEAFF.

This clone was observed a single time. This specimen includes other DNA sequences encoding the same CDR3. The chain recombines TRBV5-4 with TRBJ1-1, with D perhaps matching TRBD1 (5 bases). V was pared by 0 bases and J by 3 bases, with 15 bases between. The CDR3 has 16 amino acids. Germline CDR1 and CDR2: SGHNT and YYREEE (reference sequence). The DNA for the CDR3 is TGTGCCAGCAGCTTGGCCGCCAGGGAAAGAGACACTGAAGCTTTCTTT. This translates into CASSLAARERDTEAFF.

This chain uses TRBV20-1 with TRBJ2-3; D unclear. V lost 6 bases and J lost 7, with 11 bases in between. The germline V gene has CDR1 DFQATT and CDR2 SNEGSKA (reference sequence). The CDR3 length is 11 residues. The CDR3 coding sequence is TGCAGTGCGGTCGCGGTCCATACGCAGTATTTT. Amino acids: CSAVAVHTQYF.

The gene calls are TRBV5-4 and TRBJ1-2; 9 bases align to TRBD1. V dropped 5 bases and J dropped 4; count of bases not matched to a gene: 12. Germline V gene data show CDR1 as SGHNT and CDR2 as YYREEE (reference sequence). CDR3 size: 16 residues. For the CDR3, the DNA is TGTGCCAGCAGACGTGTGGGACAGGGTCGTATCTATGGCTACACCTTC. Protein product: CASRRVGQGRIYGYTF. The variable domain in full, with the rest retrieved from reference TRBV5-4 and TRBJ1-2, is ETGVTQSPTHLIKTRGQQVTLRCSSQSGHNTVSWYQQALGQGPQFIFQYYREEENGRGNFPPRFSGLQFPNYSSELNVNALELDDSALYLCASRRVGQGRIYGYTFGSGTRLTVV.

Notes on this clone: Likely a read error: the CDR3 ends without its conserved phenylalanine or tryptophan. The rearrangement uses TRBV28 and TRBJ1-2, with 7 bases that match TRBD1. This CDR3 region has 15 residues. With 2 bases clipped from V and 4 bases from J, the junction kept 7 bases outside the gene matches. Germline CDR1 MDHEN, CDR2 SYDVKM. The CDR3 loop reads CASSLAGGLSYGYTL. CDR3 bases: TGTGCCAGCAGTTTAGCAGGGGGGCTGAGCTATGGCTACACCCTC.

This clone was counted a few times. The chain recombines TRBV19 with TRBJ1-1; D unclear. With 9 bases removed from V and 1 base from J, the gap between germline ends came to 9 bases. Germline loops: CDR1 LNHDA, CDR2 SQIVND (reference sequence). The CDR3 length is 12 residues. The CDR3 protein is CASTGGNTEAFF. The CDR3 DNA reads as TGTGCCAGCACCGGAGGGAACACTGAAGCTTTCTTT.

V is TRBV5-1 and J is TRBJ2-1; 10 bases match TRBD2. V dropped 4 bases and J dropped 2; count of bases not matched to a gene: 3. The CDR3 is 15 residues long. The germline V gene encodes CDR1 SGHRS and CDR2 YFSETQ. CDR3 DNA: TGCGCCAGCAGCGGTACTAGCGGGACCTACAATGAGCAGTTCTTC. Translated, it gives CASSGTSGTYNEQFF. Variable domain in full (rest from reference TRBV5-1 and TRBJ2-1): KAGVTQTPRYLIKTRGQQVTLSCSPISGHRSVSWYQQTPGQGLQFLFEYFSETQRNKGNFPGRFSGRQFSNSRSEMNVSTLELGDSALYLCASSGTSGTYNEQFFGPGTRLTVL.